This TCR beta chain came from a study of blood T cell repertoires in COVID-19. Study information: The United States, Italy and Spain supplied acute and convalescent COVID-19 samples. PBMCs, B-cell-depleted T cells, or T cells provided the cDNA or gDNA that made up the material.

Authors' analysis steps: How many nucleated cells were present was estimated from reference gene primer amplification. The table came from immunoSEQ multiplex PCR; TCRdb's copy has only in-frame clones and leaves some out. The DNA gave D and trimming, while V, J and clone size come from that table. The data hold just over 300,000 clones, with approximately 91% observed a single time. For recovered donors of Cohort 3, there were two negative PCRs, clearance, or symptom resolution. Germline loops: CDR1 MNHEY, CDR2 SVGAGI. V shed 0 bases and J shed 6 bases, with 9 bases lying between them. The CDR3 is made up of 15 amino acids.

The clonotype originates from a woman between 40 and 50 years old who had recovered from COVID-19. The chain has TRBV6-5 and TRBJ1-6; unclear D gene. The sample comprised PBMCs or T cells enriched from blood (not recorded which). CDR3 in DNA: TGTGCCAGCAGTTACTCGGGCGCAGCTAATTCACCCCTCCACTTT. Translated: CASSYSGAANSPLHF.